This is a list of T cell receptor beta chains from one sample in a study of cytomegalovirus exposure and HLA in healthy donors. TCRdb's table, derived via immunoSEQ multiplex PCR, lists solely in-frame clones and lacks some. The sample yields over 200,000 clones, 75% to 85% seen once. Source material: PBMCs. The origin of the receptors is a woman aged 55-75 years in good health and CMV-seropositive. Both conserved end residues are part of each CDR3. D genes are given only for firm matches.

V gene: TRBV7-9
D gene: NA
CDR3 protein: CSSSLGGGEQYF

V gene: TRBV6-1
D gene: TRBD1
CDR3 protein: CASSEQAGGDYGYTF

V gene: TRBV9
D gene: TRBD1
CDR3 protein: CASSVGGRGADGYTF

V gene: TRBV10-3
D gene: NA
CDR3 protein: CASGGYSNQPQHF

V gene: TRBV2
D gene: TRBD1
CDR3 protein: CASKGTGANYGYTF

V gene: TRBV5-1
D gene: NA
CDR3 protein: CASSLLQGSGETQYF

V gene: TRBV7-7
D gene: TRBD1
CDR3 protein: CASSLDGQEASTQYF

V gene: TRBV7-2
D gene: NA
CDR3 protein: CASSLLGAQGTQYF

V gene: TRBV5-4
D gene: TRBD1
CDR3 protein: CASSRGQGTDTQYF

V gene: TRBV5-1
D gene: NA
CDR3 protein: CASSNLTRDYEQYF

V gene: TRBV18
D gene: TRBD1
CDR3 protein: CASSPQMSGGDGVTEAFF

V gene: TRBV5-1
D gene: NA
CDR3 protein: CASSPGGASSGNTIYF

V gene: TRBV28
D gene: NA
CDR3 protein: CASSLINYEQYF

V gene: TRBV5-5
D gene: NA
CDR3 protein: CASSFTGTGELFF

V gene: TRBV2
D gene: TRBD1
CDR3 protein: CASSDGTGDTEAFF

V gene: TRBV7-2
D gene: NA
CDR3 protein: CASSLRGEDTQYF

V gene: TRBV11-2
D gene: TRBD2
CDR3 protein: CASSSTTSGRAYNEQFF

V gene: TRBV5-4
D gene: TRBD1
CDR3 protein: CASSSPGQGLGGYTF

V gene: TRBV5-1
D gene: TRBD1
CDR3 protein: CASSLAGGHEQYF

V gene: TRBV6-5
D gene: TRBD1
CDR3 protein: CASRGQGNEQYF

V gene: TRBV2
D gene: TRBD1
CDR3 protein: CASGDRERSPLHF

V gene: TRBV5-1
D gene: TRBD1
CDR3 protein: CASSLTGVTNEKLFF

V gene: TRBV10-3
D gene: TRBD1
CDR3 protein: CAILRTGDFGYTF

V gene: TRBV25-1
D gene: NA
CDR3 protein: CASSEWEGEANYGYTF

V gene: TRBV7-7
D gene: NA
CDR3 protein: CASSPNALDTQYF

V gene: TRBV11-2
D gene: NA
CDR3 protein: CASSIGLRHGYTF

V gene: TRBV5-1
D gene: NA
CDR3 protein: CASSATDEQYF

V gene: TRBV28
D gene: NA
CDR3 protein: CASRLSMETQYF

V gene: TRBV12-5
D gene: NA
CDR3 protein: CASGLDREGSDTQYF

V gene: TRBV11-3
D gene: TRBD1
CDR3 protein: CASSPTGGEQYF

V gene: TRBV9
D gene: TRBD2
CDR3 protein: CASSPSGGYQETQYF

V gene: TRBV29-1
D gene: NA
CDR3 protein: CSVDLGGLKSFEAFF

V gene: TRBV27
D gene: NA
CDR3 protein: CASSFFRGDSPLHF

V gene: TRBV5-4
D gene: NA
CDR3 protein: CASSFGGEPYEQYF

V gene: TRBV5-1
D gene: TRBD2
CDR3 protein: CASSLELAGGGEQFF

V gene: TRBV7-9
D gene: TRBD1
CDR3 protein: CASRRTGMDEQFF

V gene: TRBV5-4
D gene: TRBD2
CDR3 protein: CASSLVLAGGLNEQFF

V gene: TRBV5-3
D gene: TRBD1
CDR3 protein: CARSAGQGDVYTF

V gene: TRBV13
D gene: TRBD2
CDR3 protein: CASSPGLASDTQYF

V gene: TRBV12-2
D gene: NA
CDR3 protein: CASRLGWATGTETEAFF

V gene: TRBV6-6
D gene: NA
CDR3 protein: CASSWGTLGSGNTIYF